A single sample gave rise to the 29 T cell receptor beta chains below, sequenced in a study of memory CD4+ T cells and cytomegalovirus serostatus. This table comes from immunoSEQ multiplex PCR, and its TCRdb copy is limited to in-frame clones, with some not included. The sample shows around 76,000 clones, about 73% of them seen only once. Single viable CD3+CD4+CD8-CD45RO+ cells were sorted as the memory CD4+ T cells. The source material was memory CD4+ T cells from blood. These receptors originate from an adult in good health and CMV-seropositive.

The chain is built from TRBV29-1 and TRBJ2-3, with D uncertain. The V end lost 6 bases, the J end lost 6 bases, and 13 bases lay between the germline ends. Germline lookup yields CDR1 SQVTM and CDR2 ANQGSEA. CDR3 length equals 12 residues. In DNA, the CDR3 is TGCAGCGTCGACCTCCCTGGGGATACGCAGTATTTT. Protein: CSVDLPGDTQYF.

The CDR3 DNA sequence: TGTGCCGCCCGAAGGGGACAGAACACTGAAGCTTTCTTT. It codes for CAARRGQNTEAFF. The chain is built from TRBV6-1 and TRBJ1-1; possible D gene TRBD1, 6 bases. This CDR3 region has 13 residues. With 11 bases removed from V and 1 base from J, the gap between germline ends came to 14 bases. Germline values: CDR1 MNHNS, CDR2 SASEGT.

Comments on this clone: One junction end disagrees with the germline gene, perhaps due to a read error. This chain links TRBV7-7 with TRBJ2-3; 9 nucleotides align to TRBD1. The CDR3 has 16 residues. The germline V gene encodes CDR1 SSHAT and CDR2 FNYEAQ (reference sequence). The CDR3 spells CASSSGTGLIADTQYF. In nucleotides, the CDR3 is TGTGCTAGCAGCTCCGGGACAGGGCTTATTGCAGATACGCAGTATTTT.

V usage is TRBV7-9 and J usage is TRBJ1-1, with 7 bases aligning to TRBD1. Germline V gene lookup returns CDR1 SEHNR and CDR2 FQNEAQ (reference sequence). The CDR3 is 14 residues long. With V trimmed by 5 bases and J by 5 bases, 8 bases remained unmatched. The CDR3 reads CASSRQGGSTEAFF. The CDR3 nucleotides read TGTGCCAGCAGCCGCCAGGGGGGATCGACTGAAGCTTTCTTT.

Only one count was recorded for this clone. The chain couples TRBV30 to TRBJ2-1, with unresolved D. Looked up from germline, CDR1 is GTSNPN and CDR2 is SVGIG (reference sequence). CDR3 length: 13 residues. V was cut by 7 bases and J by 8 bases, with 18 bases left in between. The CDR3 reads CAYDAQMVDEQFF. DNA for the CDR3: TGTGCCTACGACGCGCAGATGGTCGATGAGCAGTTCTTC. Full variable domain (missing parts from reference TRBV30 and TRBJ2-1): SQTIHQWPATLVQPVGSPLSLECTVEGTSNPNLYWYRQAAGRGLQLLFYSVGIGQISSEVPQNLSASRPQDRQFILSSKKLLLSDSGFYLCAYDAQMVDEQFFGPGTRLTVL.

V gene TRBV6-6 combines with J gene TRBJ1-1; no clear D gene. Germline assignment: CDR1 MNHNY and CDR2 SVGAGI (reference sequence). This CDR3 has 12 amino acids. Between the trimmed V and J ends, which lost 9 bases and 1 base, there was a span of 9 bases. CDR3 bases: TGTGCCAGTGGAACAGCGAACACTGAAGCTTTCTTT. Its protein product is CASGTANTEAFF.

CDR3 residues: CASSPEGYTEAFF. CDR3 bases: TGCGCCAGCAGCCCCGAGGGGTACACTGAAGCTTTCTTT. The genes are TRBV5-1 and TRBJ1-1; D might be TRBD1 (5 bases). The CDR3 totals 13 residues. Per germline, CDR1 SGHRS and CDR2 YFSETQ. Deletions cut 4 bases from V and 3 bases from J, with 10 bases between.

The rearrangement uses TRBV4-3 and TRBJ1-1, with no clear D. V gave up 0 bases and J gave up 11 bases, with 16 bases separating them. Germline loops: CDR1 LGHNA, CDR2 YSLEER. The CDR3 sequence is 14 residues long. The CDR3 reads CASSQDLRLSRAFF. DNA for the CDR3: TGCGCCAGCAGCCAAGATCTCCGGCTCTCTCGGGCTTTCTTT.

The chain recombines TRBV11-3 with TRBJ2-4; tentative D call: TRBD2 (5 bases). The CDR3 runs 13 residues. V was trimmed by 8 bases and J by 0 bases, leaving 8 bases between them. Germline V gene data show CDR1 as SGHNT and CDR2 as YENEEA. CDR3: CASEGLAKNIQYF. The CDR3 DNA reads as TGTGCCAGCGAAGGACTAGCCAAAAACATTCAGTACTTC. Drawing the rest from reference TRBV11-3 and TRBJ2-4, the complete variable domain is EAGVVQSPRYKIIEKKQPVAFWCNPISGHNTLYWYLQNLGQGPELLIRYENEEAVDDSQLPKDRFSAERLKGVDSTLKIQPAELGDSAVYLCASEGLAKNIQYFGAGTRLSVL.

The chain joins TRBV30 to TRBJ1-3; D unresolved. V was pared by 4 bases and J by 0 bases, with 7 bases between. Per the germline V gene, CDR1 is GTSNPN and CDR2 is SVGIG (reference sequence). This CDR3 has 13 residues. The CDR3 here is CAWKPNSGNTIYF. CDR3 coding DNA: TGTGCCTGGAAACCCAACTCTGGAAACACCATATATTTT.

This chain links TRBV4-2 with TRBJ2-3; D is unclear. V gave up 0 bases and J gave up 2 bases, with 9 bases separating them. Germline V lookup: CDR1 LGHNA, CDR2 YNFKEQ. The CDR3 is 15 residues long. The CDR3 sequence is CASSQDREPTDTQYF. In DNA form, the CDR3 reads TGTGCCAGCAGCCAAGATCGAGAGCCCACAGATACGCAGTATTTT.

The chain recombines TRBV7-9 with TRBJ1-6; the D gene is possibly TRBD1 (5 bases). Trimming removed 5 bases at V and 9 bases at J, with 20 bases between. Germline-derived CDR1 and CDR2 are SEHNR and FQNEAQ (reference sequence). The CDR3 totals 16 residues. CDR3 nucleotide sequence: TGTGCCAGCAGCGGAGGGGCAGCCACTGGGGGTTCACCCCTCCACTTT. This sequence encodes CASSGGAATGGSPLHF.

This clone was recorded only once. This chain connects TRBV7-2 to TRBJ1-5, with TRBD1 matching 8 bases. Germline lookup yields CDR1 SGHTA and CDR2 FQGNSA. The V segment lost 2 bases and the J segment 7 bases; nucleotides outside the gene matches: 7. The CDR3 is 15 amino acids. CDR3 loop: CASSLQLDRAQPQHF. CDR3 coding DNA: TGTGCCAGCAGCTTACAATTGGACAGGGCACAGCCCCAGCATTTT.

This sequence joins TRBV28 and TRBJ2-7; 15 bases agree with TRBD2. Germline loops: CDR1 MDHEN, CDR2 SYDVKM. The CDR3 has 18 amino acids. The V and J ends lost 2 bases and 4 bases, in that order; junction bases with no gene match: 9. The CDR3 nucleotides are TGTGCCAGCAGTTTACCGCGGACTAGCGGGGGGGCGGGATACGAGCAGTACTTC. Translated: CASSLPRTSGGAGYEQYF.

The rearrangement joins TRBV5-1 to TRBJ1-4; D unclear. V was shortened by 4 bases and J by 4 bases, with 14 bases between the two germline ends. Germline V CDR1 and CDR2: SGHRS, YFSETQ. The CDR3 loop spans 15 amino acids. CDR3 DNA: TGCGCCAGCAGCCGACAATTATCCCTTAATGAAAAACTGTTTTTT. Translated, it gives CASSRQLSLNEKLFF.

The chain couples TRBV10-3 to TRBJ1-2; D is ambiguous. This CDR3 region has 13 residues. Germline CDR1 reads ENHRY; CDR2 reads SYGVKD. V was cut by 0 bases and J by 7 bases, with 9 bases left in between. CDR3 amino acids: CAISESNDRGYTF. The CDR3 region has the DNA TGTGCCATCAGTGAGTCGAATGATCGTGGCTACACCTTC.

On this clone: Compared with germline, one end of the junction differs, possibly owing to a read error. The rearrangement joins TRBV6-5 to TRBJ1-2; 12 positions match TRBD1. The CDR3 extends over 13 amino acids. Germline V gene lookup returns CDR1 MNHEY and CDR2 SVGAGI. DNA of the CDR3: TGTGCCAGCAGTTCCCACCGGGACAGGGGGCGATTATTC. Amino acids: CASSSHRDRGRLF.

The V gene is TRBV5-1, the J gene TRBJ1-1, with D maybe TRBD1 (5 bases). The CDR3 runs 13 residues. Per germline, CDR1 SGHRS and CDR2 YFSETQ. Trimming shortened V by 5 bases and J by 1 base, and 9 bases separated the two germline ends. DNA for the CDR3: TGCGCCAGCAGATCTCAGGGGAACACTGAAGCTTTCTTT. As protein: CASRSQGNTEAFF.

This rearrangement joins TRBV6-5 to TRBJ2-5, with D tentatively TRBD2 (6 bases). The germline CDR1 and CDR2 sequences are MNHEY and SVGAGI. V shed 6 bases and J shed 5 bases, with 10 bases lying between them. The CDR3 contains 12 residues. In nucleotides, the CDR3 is TGTGCCAGCAGGGCTAGCGCGGAGACCCAGTACTTC. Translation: CASRASAETQYF.

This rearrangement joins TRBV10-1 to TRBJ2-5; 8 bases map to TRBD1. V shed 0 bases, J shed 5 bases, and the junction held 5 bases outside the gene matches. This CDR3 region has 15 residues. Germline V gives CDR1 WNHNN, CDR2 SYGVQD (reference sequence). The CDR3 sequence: CASSESRTGTETQYF. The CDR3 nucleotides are TGCGCCAGCAGTGAGTCGAGGACAGGGACCGAGACCCAGTACTTC.

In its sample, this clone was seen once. CDR3 in DNA: TGCGCCAGCAGTTGGGGGACAGGGAGCAATGAGCAGTTCTTC. Amino acid sequence: CASSWGTGSNEQFF. The chain links TRBV5-1 to TRBJ2-1, with TRBD1 matching 9 bases. With V trimmed by 5 bases and J by 6 bases, 6 bases remained unmatched. The CDR3 is 14 residues long. CDR1 is SGHRS, CDR2 YFSETQ, per germline.

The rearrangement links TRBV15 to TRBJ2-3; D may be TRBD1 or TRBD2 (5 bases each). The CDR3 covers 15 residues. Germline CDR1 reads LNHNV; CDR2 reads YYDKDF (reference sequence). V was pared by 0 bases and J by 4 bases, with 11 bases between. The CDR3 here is CATSRDMRGPDTQYF. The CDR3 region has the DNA TGTGCCACCAGCAGAGATATGAGGGGACCAGATACGCAGTATTTT.

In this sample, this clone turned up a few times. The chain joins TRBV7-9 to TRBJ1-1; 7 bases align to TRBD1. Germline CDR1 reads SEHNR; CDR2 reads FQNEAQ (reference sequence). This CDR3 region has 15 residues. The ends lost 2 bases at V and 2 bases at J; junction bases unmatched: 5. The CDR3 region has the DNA TGTGCCAGCAGCTTATGGACAGGCCGCAACACTGAAGCTTTCTTT. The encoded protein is CASSLWTGRNTEAFF.

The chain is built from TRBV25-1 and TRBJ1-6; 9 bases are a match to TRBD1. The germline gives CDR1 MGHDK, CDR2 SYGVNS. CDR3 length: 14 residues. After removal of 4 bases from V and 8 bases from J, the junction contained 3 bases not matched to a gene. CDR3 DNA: TGTGCCAGCAGTGCTGGGACAGGGTATTCACCCCTCCACTTT. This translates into CASSAGTGYSPLHF.

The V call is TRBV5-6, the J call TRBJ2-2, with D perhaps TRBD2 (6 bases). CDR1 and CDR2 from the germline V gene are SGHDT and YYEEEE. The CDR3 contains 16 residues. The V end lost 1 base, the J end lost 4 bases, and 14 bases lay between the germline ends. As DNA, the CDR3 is TGTGCCAGCAGCTTGACGGGGGTCTTTCTCACCGGGGAGCTGTTTTTT. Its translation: CASSLTGVFLTGELFF.

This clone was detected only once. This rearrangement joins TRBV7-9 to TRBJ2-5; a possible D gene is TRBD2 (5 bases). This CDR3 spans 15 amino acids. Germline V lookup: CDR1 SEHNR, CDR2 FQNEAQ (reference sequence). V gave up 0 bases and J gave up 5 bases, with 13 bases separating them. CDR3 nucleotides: TGTGCCAGCAGCTTAGCAACACCCCCGGGGGAGACCCAGTACTTC. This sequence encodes CASSLATPPGETQYF. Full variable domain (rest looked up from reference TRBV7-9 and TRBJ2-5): DTGVSQNPRHKITKRGQNVTFRCDPISEHNRLYWYRQTLGQGPEFLTYFQNEAQLEKSRLLSDRFSAERPKGSFSTLEIQRTEQGDSAMYLCASSLATPPGETQYFGPGTRLLVL.

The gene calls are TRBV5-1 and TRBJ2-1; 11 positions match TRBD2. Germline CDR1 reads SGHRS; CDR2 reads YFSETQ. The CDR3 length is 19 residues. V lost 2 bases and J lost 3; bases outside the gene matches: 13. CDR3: CASSLTPRLAGNNYNEQFF. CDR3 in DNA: TGCGCCAGCAGCTTAACCCCGAGACTAGCGGGGAATAACTACAATGAGCAGTTCTTC.

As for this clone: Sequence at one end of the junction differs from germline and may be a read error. The CDR3 nucleotides are TGTGCCACCAGCTTACTGGGGGCGTCTGATACGCAGTATTTT. Protein: CATSLLGASDTQYF. The chain has TRBV11-2 and TRBJ2-3; a possible D gene is TRBD1 (6 bases). The CDR3 totals 14 residues. CDR1 is SGHAT and CDR2 is FQNNGV in the germline V gene.

The CDR3 loop is CASSDTGEISYEQYV. CDR3 sequence (DNA): TGTGCCAGCAGTGACACCGGGGAAATCTCCTACGAGCAGTACGTC. V usage is TRBV2 and J usage is TRBJ2-7, with a possible D match to TRBD2 (5 bases). This CDR3 has 15 amino acids. Trimming stripped 3 bases from V and 0 bases from J, with 12 bases between. The germline V gene encodes CDR1 SNHLY and CDR2 FYNNEI.